The present entry profiles one T cell receptor (beta chain) with its context. Its antigen is not identified. The data were obtained in a study of T cell repertoires in ileal Crohn's disease. Whole-study results and caveats: Active smokers at surgery had more clonal expansions than non-smokers.

Germline CDR1 is SGDLS and CDR2 is YYNGEE. This CDR3 is built from 14 residues. Trimming took 3 bases from V and 6 from J, leaving 13 bases between them. Profiling relied on immunoSEQ multiplex PCR, and the TCRdb table lists in-frame clones only, not all of them. This sample has 55,000 to 65,000 clones, with about 88% found just once. Specified time point: neoterminal ileum biopsy at postoperative endoscopy, about 6 months after surgery. The rearrangement joins TRBV9 to TRBJ2-1; TRBD2 is a possible D gene (5 bases). Input material: ileal tissue. This clonotype was obtained from an adult with Crohn's disease. CDR3 in DNA: TGTGCCAGCAGCGGGTGGGAGTACGCCAATGAGCAGTTCTTC. Translated, it gives CASSGWEYANEQFF. Based on the CDR3 plus reference TRBV9 and TRBJ2-1, the full variable domain is DSGVTQTPKHLITATGQRVTLRCSPRSGDLSVYWYQQSLDQGLQFLIQYYNGEERAKGNILERFSAQQFPDLHSELNLSSLELGDSALYFCASSGWEYANEQFFGPGTRLTVL.